The 32 T cell receptor beta chains given below trace back to one sample, sequenced in a study of T cells after posttransplantation cyclophosphamide. Some clones are missing from TCRdb's copy, which holds only in-frame ones; the method was immunoSEQ multiplex PCR. The data show tens of thousands of clones, none appearing only once, with around 7% held by the ten largest. Sequenced: PBMCs. These receptor sequences come from a woman in her sixties in good health, CMV-negative, and a related stem cell transplant donor.

This clone was counted ten times or more. The gene calls are TRBV28 and TRBJ2-1; TRBD2 matches 8 bases. This CDR3 has 15 residues. Germline CDR1 is MDHEN and CDR2 is SYDVKM. The V gene end was trimmed by 5 bases and the J gene end by 7 bases; junction bases not matched to a gene: 10. DNA for the CDR3: TGTGCCAGCAGTCCGGCCGGGACTAGATGGAATGAGCAGTTCTTC. Translating it yields CASSPAGTRWNEQFF.

This clone was observed many times. The rearrangement uses TRBV6-1 and TRBJ2-1; 15 bases agree with TRBD2. The germline gives CDR1 MNHNS, CDR2 SASEGT. The CDR3 is made up of 15 amino acids. V dropped 11 bases and J dropped 15; count of bases not matched to a gene: 17. The CDR3 here is CAVASGLAGGSLWFF. In nucleotides, the CDR3 is TGTGCCGTAGCCAGTGGACTAGCGGGGGGGTCGTTGTGGTTCTTC.

There are many counts of this clone. The chain links TRBV9 to TRBJ1-1, with D perhaps TRBD1 (5 bases). Germline CDR1 is SGDLS and CDR2 is YYNGEE. The V end was cut by 4 bases, the J end by 3 bases, with 13 bases between. The CDR3 totals 14 residues. This CDR3 reads CASSPGGLHTEAFF. The CDR3 DNA is TGTGCCAGCAGCCCGGGGGGGTTGCACACTGAAGCTTTCTTT.

This clone was seen ten or more times. The genes are TRBV28 and TRBJ1-5; D is ambiguous. Trimming stripped 2 bases from V and 3 bases from J, with 11 bases between. Germline CDR1 reads MDHEN; CDR2 reads SYDVKM. The CDR3 runs 15 residues. The CDR3 is CASSLNRGDNQPQHF. The DNA of the CDR3 is TGTGCCAGCAGTTTAAATCGCGGGGACAATCAGCCCCAGCATTTT. Combining the CDR3 with reference TRBV28 and TRBJ1-5 gives the whole variable domain DVKVTQSSRYLVKRTGEKVFLECVQDMDHENMFWYRQDPGLGLRLIYFSYDVKMKEKGDIPEGYSVSREKKERFSLILESASTNQTSMYLCASSLNRGDNQPQHFGDGTRLSIL.

This clone was counted ten times or more. This chain links TRBV28 with TRBJ2-5, with TRBD2 identical over 8 bases. This CDR3 has 14 residues. V lost 3 bases to trimming and J lost 5 bases; unmatched junction nucleotides: 5. CDR1 is MDHEN, CDR2 SYDVKM, per germline. CDR3 nucleotide sequence: TGTGCCAGCAGTTTCGGCGGGAGGTGGGAGACCCAGTACTTC. Amino acids: CASSFGGRWETQYF.

The table lists this clone with many counts. This sequence joins TRBV19 and TRBJ1-1; tentative D call: TRBD1 (6 bases). There are 14 residues in the CDR3. V gave up 1 base and J gave up 4 bases, with 10 bases separating them. The germline V gene has CDR1 LNHDA and CDR2 SQIVND (reference sequence). CDR3 amino acids: CASSIGRQATEAFF. The CDR3 region has the DNA TGTGCCAGTAGTATAGGAAGACAGGCCACTGAAGCTTTCTTT. Full variable domain (remainder filled in from reference TRBV19 and TRBJ1-1): DGGITQSPKYLFRKEGQNVTLSCEQNLNHDAMYWYRQDPGQGLRLIYYSQIVNDFQKGDIAEGYSVSREKKESFPLTVTSAQKNPTAFYLCASSIGRQATEAFFGQGTRLTVV.

This clone was recorded a few times. A single base separates this from a much larger clone, so it may be a read error. Other DNA sequences of this sample code for an identical CDR3. V is TRBV7-8 and J is TRBJ2-3, with D possibly TRBD2 on 5 matching bases. Germline-derived CDR1 and CDR2 are SGHVS and FQNEAQ. V was shortened by 0 bases and J by 2 bases, with 6 bases between the two germline ends. There are 14 residues in the CDR3. The CDR3 DNA reads as TGTGCCAGCAGCTTAGCAGCGGACACAGATACGCAGTATTTT. It encodes CASSLAADTDTQYF.

At least ten counts were recorded for this clone. This chain uses TRBV4-3 with TRBJ2-4, with D perhaps TRBD2 (6 bases). Germline CDR1 is LGHNA and CDR2 is YSLEER. This CDR3 has 15 amino acids. The V end was cut by 1 base, the J end by 2 bases, with 9 bases between. The CDR3 DNA reads as TGCGCCAGCAGCCAAGCCGGGGACTCCAAAAACATTCAGTACTTC. Encoded protein: CASSQAGDSKNIQYF.

This clone was detected only a few times. The V call is TRBV7-2, the J call TRBJ2-1; weak D call: TRBD2 (6 bases). Germline values: CDR1 SGHTA, CDR2 FQGNSA. The CDR3 has 14 amino acids. Trimming took 1 base from V and 6 from J, leaving 10 bases between them. CDR3 protein: CASSLGGLTNEQFF. The CDR3, as DNA: TGTGCCAGCAGCTTAGGCGGACTAACCAATGAGCAGTTCTTC.

This clone turned up a few times. This sequence joins TRBV6-5 and TRBJ1-1, with TRBD1 identical over 10 bases. The germline CDR1 and CDR2 sequences are MNHEY and SVGAGI. With V trimmed by 5 bases and J by 5 bases, 8 bases remained unmatched. The CDR3 spans 15 residues. CDR3: CASSPPGTGVTEAFF. CDR3 in DNA: TGTGCCAGCAGTCCACCCGGGACAGGGGTTACTGAAGCTTTCTTT.

The sample holds many counts of this clone. This CDR3 reads CASSLAGTGGVLEAFF. CDR3 DNA: TGTGCCAGCAGTTTGGCCGGGACAGGGGGCGTTCTAGAAGCTTTCTTT. The rearrangement uses TRBV28 and TRBJ1-1, with TRBD1 identical over 12 bases. The germline V gene has CDR1 MDHEN and CDR2 SYDVKM. The CDR3 runs 16 residues. With V trimmed by 3 bases and J by 8 bases, 10 bases remained unmatched. The full variable domain, rest sourced from reference TRBV28 and TRBJ1-1, is DVKVTQSSRYLVKRTGEKVFLECVQDMDHENMFWYRQDPGLGLRLIYFSYDVKMKEKGDIPEGYSVSREKKERFSLILESASTNQTSMYLCASSLAGTGGVLEAFFGQGTRLTVV.

This clone was seen ten or more times. The genes are TRBV15 and TRBJ1-4; D is unclear. Trimming removed 1 base from V and 8 bases from J, with 8 bases in between. The germline V gene encodes CDR1 LNHNV and CDR2 YYDKDF (reference sequence). The CDR3 runs 13 residues. CDR3 amino acids: CATSRVSVEKLFF. CDR3 DNA: TGTGCCACCAGCAGAGTTTCCGTGGAAAAACTGTTTTTT.

This clone was observed many times. The chain uses TRBV6-5 and TRBJ1-2; TRBD1 matches 7 bases. Germline trimming cut 5 bases from V and 5 bases from J; bases unmatched to any gene: 8. The CDR3 runs 14 residues. CDR1 MNHEY and CDR2 SVGAGI come from the germline V gene. CDR3 sequence reads: CASSQPGTAYGYTF. In DNA, the CDR3 is TGTGCCAGCAGTCAACCCGGGACAGCATATGGCTACACCTTC.

This clone was picked up many times. The rearrangement joins TRBV6-5 to TRBJ1-6; 10 bases agree with TRBD1. The CDR3 runs 15 residues. From germline, CDR1 is MNHEY and CDR2 SVGAGI. With V trimmed by 0 bases and J by 10 bases, 3 bases remained unmatched. CDR3 nucleotides: TGTGCCAGCAGTTACTCGTGGACAGGGGGATCACCCCTCCACTTT. Translating gives CASSYSWTGGSPLHF.

This clone was counted a few times. This chain links TRBV4-1 with TRBJ2-2, with 7 bases matching TRBD1. Germline CDR1 and CDR2: MGHRA and YSYEKL. The CDR3 length is 17 residues. V gave up 2 bases and J gave up 0 bases; unmatched junction bases: 6. CDR3 in amino acids: CASSQRQQGANTGELFF. The DNA for the CDR3 is TGCGCCAGCAGCCAACGCCAGCAGGGGGCGAACACCGGGGAGCTGTTTTTT.

This clone was counted many times. The rearrangement uses TRBV5-1 and TRBJ2-1, with 10 bases fitting TRBD2. The germline V gene encodes CDR1 SGHRS and CDR2 YFSETQ. Losses at the gene ends were 2 bases for V and 6 bases for J; bases not matched to a gene: 2. The CDR3 has 14 amino acids. The CDR3 reads CASSLLAGSNEQFF. The CDR3 coding sequence is TGCGCCAGCAGCTTACTAGCGGGGAGCAATGAGCAGTTCTTC.

This clone has at least ten counts. The chain recombines TRBV19 with TRBJ1-4; 8 nucleotides match TRBD1. CDR3 length equals 14 residues. The germline gives CDR1 LNHDA, CDR2 SQIVND (reference sequence). V trimming: 8 bases; J trimming: 0 bases; junction bases outside the gene matches: 2. CDR3 amino acids: CASGQGSTNEKLFF. The CDR3, as DNA: TGTGCCAGTGGACAGGGTTCAACTAATGAAAAACTGTTTTTT.

This clone has a count of ten or more. The CDR3 bases are TGTGCCAGTAGTATAGAGGGCCTCTCCTACGAGCAGTACTTC. Translation gives CASSIEGLSYEQYF. This chain uses TRBV19 with TRBJ2-7; no clear D gene. V was shortened by 0 bases and J by 0 bases, with 6 bases between the two germline ends. The CDR3 totals 14 residues. Per the germline V gene, CDR1 is LNHDA and CDR2 is SQIVND (reference sequence).

The sample holds many counts of this clone. The chain employs TRBV19 and TRBJ1-1, with D perhaps matching TRBD1 (5 bases). The CDR3 consists of 14 residues. Germline lookup yields CDR1 LNHDA and CDR2 SQIVND (reference sequence). V lost 7 bases, J lost 4 bases, and 16 bases lay in between. CDR3 nucleotides: TGTGCCAGTATAGGGGTTCAGGGAAGCACTGAAGCTTTCTTT. Protein sequence: CASIGVQGSTEAFF.

In this sample, this clone turned up many times. The chain has TRBV7-9 and TRBJ1-3, with D tentatively TRBD1 (6 bases). The CDR3 contains 16 residues. The ends were cut back, 0 bases at V and 8 bases at J, with 17 bases in the middle. CDR1 and CDR2 (germline): SEHNR, FQNEAQ (reference sequence). CDR3 protein: CASSLALQGFGHTIYF. The CDR3 region has the DNA TGTGCCAGCAGCTTAGCCCTACAGGGTTTTGGCCACACCATATATTTT.

This clone was seen many times. This chain uses TRBV19 with TRBJ2-5; possibly TRBD2 for D (5 bases). This CDR3 contains 16 residues. CDR1 and CDR2 from the germline V gene are LNHDA and SQIVND (reference sequence). Trimming removed 0 bases at V and 6 bases at J, with 17 bases between. Written as DNA, the CDR3 is TGTGCCAGTAGTATAGATCTATGGACTCTGGGAAAGACCCAGTACTTC. Its protein product is CASSIDLWTLGKTQYF.

This clone was observed at least ten times. The chain combines TRBV9 with TRBJ2-2; D is perhaps TRBD1 (5 bases). The CDR3 runs to 15 residues. Germline CDR1 is SGDLS and CDR2 is YYNGEE. V lost 3 bases and J 0 bases, leaving 9 bases between the germline ends. The CDR3 reads CASSAQVANTGELFF. The DNA of the CDR3 is TGTGCCAGCAGCGCACAGGTCGCGAACACCGGGGAGCTGTTTTTT.

This clone was counted many times. CDR3 coding DNA: TGTGCCAGTACACGCGAAACCTATGGCTACACCTTC. It encodes CASTRETYGYTF. V usage is TRBV19 and J usage is TRBJ1-2; D not certain. Germline V gene data show CDR1 as LNHDA and CDR2 as SQIVND (reference sequence). The CDR3 contains 12 residues. Trimming shortened V by 7 bases and J by 4 bases, and 10 bases separated the two germline ends.

This clone was recorded at least ten times. J is TRBJ2-2 and V is TRBV19; 9 bases map to TRBD1. Trimming took 3 bases from V and 1 from J; bases not matched to a gene: 12. The length of the CDR3 is 19 residues. Germline V gene data show CDR1 as LNHDA and CDR2 as SQIVND (reference sequence). Here the CDR3 reads CASSILGQGRRRNTGELFF. The CDR3 bases are TGTGCCAGTAGTATCCTGGGACAGGGAAGGAGGAGGAACACCGGGGAGCTGTTTTTT.

There are many counts of this clone. The V and J genes are TRBV4-1 and TRBJ1-5; D gene unclear. CDR1 is MGHRA and CDR2 is YSYEKL in the germline V gene. The CDR3 loop spans 14 amino acids. Trimming removed 1 base from V and 5 bases from J, with 9 bases in between. In nucleotides, the CDR3 is TGCGCCAGCAGCCAAGGTGGAGGGTATCAGCCCCAGCATTTT. Translated: CASSQGGGYQPQHF.

This clone was counted ten times or more. This chain links TRBV9 with TRBJ2-5, with TRBD2 matching 8 bases. Germline V gives CDR1 SGDLS, CDR2 YYNGEE. CDR3 size: 15 residues. The V segment lost 0 bases and the J segment 2 bases; nucleotides outside the gene matches: 3. The CDR3 region is CASSVVGGGQETQYF. The CDR3 DNA follows: TGTGCCAGCAGCGTAGTCGGGGGGGGTCAAGAGACCCAGTACTTC.

This clone was detected a few times. This chain joins TRBV7-9 and TRBJ2-5, with 8 bases fitting TRBD2. The J call may be in error: the DNA end matches TRBJ2-7 better. CDR1 and CDR2 (germline): SEHNR, FQNEAQ (reference sequence). This CDR3 is 16 amino acids long. CDR3 DNA: TGTGCCAGCAGCTCGTCAAGCGGGAGTAACTCCTACGAGCAGTACTTC. Protein product: CASSSSSGSNSYEQYF.

The sample holds many counts of this clone. The chain couples TRBV19 to TRBJ2-5; TRBD2 matches at 13 bases. The V gene's germline CDR1 is LNHDA and CDR2 SQIVND (reference sequence). V trimming: 6 bases; J trimming: 5 bases; junction bases outside the gene matches: 3. This CDR3 is 14 amino acids long. The CDR3 is CASSGTSGIETQYF. CDR3 nucleotides: TGTGCCAGTAGCGGGACTAGCGGGATTGAGACCCAGTACTTC.

In this sample, this clone turned up a few times. The chain joins TRBV2 to TRBJ2-1; 8 bases match TRBD2. The CDR3 spans 19 residues. Germline CDR1 SNHLY, CDR2 FYNNEI. J gave up 0 bases and V 0 bases, and 10 bases lay outside the gene matches. CDR3 nucleotide sequence: TGTGCCAGCAGTGAAGCGCGGGGGGTGGCAGGATCCTCCTACAATGAGCAGTTCTTC. The encoded protein is CASSEARGVAGSSYNEQFF.

This clone was counted many times. This chain connects TRBV9 to TRBJ1-2; tentatively, D is TRBD1 (6 bases). Germline V gene sequence: CDR1 SGDLS, CDR2 YYNGEE. There are 16 residues in the CDR3. V was clipped by 0 bases and J by 3 bases, with 15 bases between them. The CDR3 region is CASSVATAGGYYGYTF. For the CDR3, the DNA is TGTGCCAGCAGCGTAGCTACGGCGGGGGGCTACTATGGCTACACCTTC.

At least ten counts were recorded for this clone. This sequence joins TRBV2 and TRBJ1-6; possibly TRBD1 for D (5 bases). Germline values: CDR1 SNHLY, CDR2 FYNNEI. The V end was cut by 7 bases, the J end by 7 bases, with 17 bases between. The CDR3 is 15 amino acids. CDR3 coding DNA: TGTGCCAGCATGGCCGGGGGAGGAGCGAATTCACCCCTCCACTTT. It is translated as CASMAGGGANSPLHF.

The table lists this clone with many counts. The chain couples TRBV6-1 to TRBJ2-2, with a possible D match to TRBD1 (5 bases). The length of the CDR3 is 17 residues. From germline, CDR1 is MNHNS and CDR2 SASEGT. V gave up 3 bases and J gave up 1 base, with 15 bases separating them. The CDR3 protein is CASSDLLGRQNTGELFF. The CDR3 DNA sequence: TGTGCCAGCAGTGACCTACTGGGGCGCCAGAACACCGGGGAGCTGTTTTTT.